This TCR beta chain is drawn from a study of shared clonotypes between healthy human individuals. This CDR3 is 14 amino acids long. In germline, CDR1 is SNHLY, CDR2 FYNNEI. V lost 11 bases and J 5 bases, leaving 18 bases between the germline ends. Profiled with immunoSEQ multiplex PCR; TCRdb holds only in-frame clones, not every one. The sample yields roughly 1.4 million clones, 98% to 99% seen once. Note on this clone: Antigen specificity is unknown.

Study conclusions and caveats: Sorted-subset sequencing was shown by rarefaction to be incomplete despite large depth.

The sequence was obtained from a man aged 25 to 45 in good health. Sequenced material: naive CD4+ T cells sorted from blood. Noted subset: CD45RA+ positively selected. The V gene is TRBV2, the J gene TRBJ2-2; no firm D call. CDR3 nucleotide sequence: TGTGCCGGGCGGACCCAGTTGACGACCGGGGAGCTGTTTTTT. It specifies CAGRTQLTTGELFF.